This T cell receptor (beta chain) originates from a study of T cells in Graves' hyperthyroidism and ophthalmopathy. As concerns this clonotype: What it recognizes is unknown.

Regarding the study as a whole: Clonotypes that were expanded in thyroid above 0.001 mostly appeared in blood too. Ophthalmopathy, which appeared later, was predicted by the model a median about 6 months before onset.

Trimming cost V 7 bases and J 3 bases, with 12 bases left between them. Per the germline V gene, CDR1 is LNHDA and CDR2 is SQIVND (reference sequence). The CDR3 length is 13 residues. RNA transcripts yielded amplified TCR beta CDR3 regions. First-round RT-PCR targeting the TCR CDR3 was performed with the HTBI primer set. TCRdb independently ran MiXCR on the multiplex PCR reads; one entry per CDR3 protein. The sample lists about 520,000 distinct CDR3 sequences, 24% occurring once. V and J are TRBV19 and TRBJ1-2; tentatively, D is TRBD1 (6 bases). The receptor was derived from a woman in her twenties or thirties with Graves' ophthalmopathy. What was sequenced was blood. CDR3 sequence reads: CASIDRSDYGYTF. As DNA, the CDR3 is TGTGCCAGTATCGACAGGAGCGACTATGGCTACACCTTC.